The entry below describes one T cell receptor beta chain. V was pared by 5 bases and J by 2 bases, with 15 bases between. The CDR3 spans 15 residues. Germline V gene data show CDR1 as LNHDA and CDR2 as SQIVND (reference sequence). This entry belongs to a study of regulatory T cells in long-lasting Graves disease. Relying on iRepertoire HTBI primers and Arm-PCR of CDR3 regions, the team built TCR beta libraries. TCRdb re-derived calls from the multiplex PCR reads in MiXCR, one entry per CDR3 protein. The repertoire holds roughly 430,000 distinct CDR3 sequences, with less than 20% as singletons. Time point here: newly diagnosed GD, antithyroid drugs for less than 3 months. Researchers made the TCR library from RNA that was extracted from PBMCs. This sample was also put to use in a study of T cells in Graves' hyperthyroidism and ophthalmopathy. That investigation notes: The TCR CDR3 was amplified in a first-round RT-PCR using the HTBI primer set.

The sample in question was peripheral blood mononuclear cells (PBMCs), obtained at new diagnosis, from a patient treated with antithyroid drugs. The gene calls are TRBV19 and TRBJ1-2, with D perhaps TRBD1 (6 bases). The receptor was derived from a woman aged 25 to 45 with Graves disease. The CDR3 DNA is TGTGCCAGTAGTCCGAACTTACAGGGCAACTATGGCTACACCTTC. It yields the protein CASSPNLQGNYGYTF.